This T cell receptor (beta chain) stems from a study of blood T cell repertoires in COVID-19. The CDR3 totals 14 residues. Germline V lookup: CDR1 SGHNT, CDR2 YYREEE (reference sequence). V shed 4 bases and J shed 4 bases, with 12 bases lying between them. The protocol was immunoSEQ multiplex PCR, while the TCRdb copy is restricted to in-frame clones and leaves out a portion. The sample lists 35,000 to 55,000 clones, 85% occurring once. Sequencing was performed on peripheral blood. This chain links TRBV5-4 with TRBJ1-3, with a possible D match to TRBD1 (6 bases). The sequence was obtained from a woman aged 70-85 years in a cohort sampled during active COVID-19. The CDR3 spells CASSPGTIGNTIYF. CDR3 DNA sequence: TGTGCCAGCAGCCCTGGGACAATCGGAAACACCATATATTTT.